This T cell receptor (beta chain) was captured in a study of cytomegalovirus exposure and HLA in healthy donors. PCR used 60 Vbeta primers and 13 Jbeta primers. Generated by immunoSEQ multiplex PCR, the TCRdb table keeps only in-frame clones and is missing some. The sample carries tens of thousands of clones, 78% recorded once. Whole-study findings and limits: By a later analysis, the bulk of CMV-associated TCR beta chains appeared HLA-restricted.

As for this clone: Its antigen is unknown.

The CDR3 contains 16 residues. V lost 0 bases and J lost 5; bases outside the gene matches: 9. Germline V gene lookup returns CDR1 LNHNV and CDR2 YYDKDF (reference sequence). The receptor comes from a man between 35 and 55 years old in good health and CMV-seronegative. Sequencing was carried out using PBMCs. The genes are TRBV15 and TRBJ2-5, with 7 bases that match TRBD1. The CDR3 loop is CATSRDGEGAGETQYF. CDR3 nucleotides: TGTGCCACCAGCAGAGATGGAGAGGGGGCGGGTGAGACCCAGTACTTC.